This entry lists 20 T cell receptor beta chains sequenced from one sample in a study of control samples from healthy donors and cancer patients. Sequencing was performed with immunoSEQ multiplex PCR; in TCRdb, only in-frame clones are kept and a portion is missing. The sample has about 140,000 clones; 94% are singletons. The sample comprised blood. These receptors all come from a man in his forties in good health.

V and J are TRBV27 and TRBJ2-7, with TRBD1 identical over 8 bases. The CDR3 is 15 residues long. The germline V gene has CDR1 MNHEY and CDR2 SMNVEV (reference sequence). V was clipped by 3 bases and J by 0 bases; unmatched bases: 4. The CDR3 spells CASSLGQVNSYEQYF. CDR3 nucleotides: TGTGCCAGCAGTTTGGGACAGGTGAACTCCTACGAGCAGTACTTC.

This clone was seen once. The rearrangement links TRBV7-8 to TRBJ2-2; TRBD1 matches at 7 bases. This CDR3 is built from 16 residues. With V trimmed by 5 bases and J by 5 bases, 11 bases remained unmatched. Germline CDR1 is SGHVS and CDR2 is FQNEAQ. The CDR3: CASSPRDRGNTGELFF. The DNA for the CDR3 is TGTGCCAGCAGCCCCCGGGACAGAGGGAATACCGGGGAGCTGTTTTTT.

The chain has TRBV7-9 and TRBJ1-6; 8 positions agree with TRBD1. Germline V gene lookup returns CDR1 SEHNR and CDR2 FQNEAQ (reference sequence). The trim removed 5 bases at V and 5 bases at J, leaving 5 bases unmatched. The CDR3 runs to 15 residues. CDR3 coding DNA: TGTGCCAGCAGCCCAGGGGGCAGGGATAATTCACCCCTCCACTTT. Amino acid sequence: CASSPGGRDNSPLHF.

V is TRBV5-6 and J is TRBJ1-4, with D perhaps matching TRBD1 (5 bases). The CDR3 sequence is 14 residues long. Trimming removed 2 bases at V and 10 bases at J, with 15 bases between. Germline CDR1 reads SGHDT; CDR2 reads YYEEEE. The CDR3 region is CASSFTGREGKLFF. CDR3 sequence (DNA): TGTGCCAGCAGCTTTACGGGGCGCGAGGGAAAACTGTTTTTT.

CDR3: CASLRESNYGYTF. CDR3 sequence (DNA): TGTGCCAGCCTGAGGGAGTCTAACTATGGCTACACCTTC. The J gene is TRBJ1-2, the V gene TRBV2; D unresolved. With 8 bases removed from V and 0 bases from J, the gap between germline ends came to 10 bases. In germline, CDR1 is SNHLY, CDR2 FYNNEI. CDR3 length: 13 residues.

This chain joins TRBV7-5 and TRBJ2-5. TRBV7-5 is annotated as a pseudogene. This CDR3 comprises 17 residues. The CDR3: CARSLDSFRTKEETQYF. In DNA form, the CDR3 reads TGTGCCAGAAGCTTAGACAGTTTCCGGACCAAAGAAGAGACCCAGTACTTC.

The rearrangement links TRBV7-9 to TRBJ1-1, with D possibly matching TRBD1 (6 bases). The germline V gene encodes CDR1 SEHNR and CDR2 FQNEAQ (reference sequence). The CDR3 extends over 15 amino acids. V shed 9 bases and J shed 1 base, with 18 bases lying between them. The CDR3 sequence: CASLQAGQQNTEAFF. The CDR3, as DNA: TGTGCCAGTCTACAGGCGGGACAACAGAACACTGAAGCTTTCTTT.

This sequence joins TRBV30 and TRBJ1-1; maybe TRBD1 (5 bases). Trimming took 4 bases from V and 0 from J, leaving 12 bases between them. CDR1 is GTSNPN and CDR2 is SVGIG in the germline V gene (reference sequence). The CDR3 covers 14 residues. CDR3: CAWKTDIMNTEAFF. The DNA for the CDR3 is TGTGCCTGGAAAACGGACATCATGAACACTGAAGCTTTCTTT.

This chain joins TRBV5-6 and TRBJ2-2, with 9 bases that match TRBD1. Germline V gene lookup returns CDR1 SGHDT and CDR2 YYEEEE. The CDR3 sequence is 16 residues long. Unmatched junction bases numbered 10, after V lost 4 bases and J lost 6 bases. The CDR3 sequence is CASSMPQGARAGELFF. For the CDR3, the DNA is TGTGCCAGCAGCATGCCACAGGGGGCGAGGGCCGGGGAGCTGTTTTTT.

The rearrangement uses TRBV7-9 and TRBJ1-2; no definite D call. The CDR3 contains 12 residues. Trimming removed 4 bases from V and 8 bases from J, with 11 bases in between. The germline V gene encodes CDR1 SEHNR and CDR2 FQNEAQ (reference sequence). CDR3 sequence reads: CASSSSGLGYTF. The CDR3 coding sequence is TGTGCCAGCAGCTCATCAGGTCTGGGCTACACCTTC.

The chain employs TRBV7-9 and TRBJ1-2; D uncertain. The CDR3 covers 14 residues. Trimming cost V 6 bases and J 0 bases, with 11 bases left between them. Germline CDR1 is SEHNR and CDR2 is FQNEAQ (reference sequence). The CDR3 loop reads CASRAKDPNYGYTF. CDR3 sequence (DNA): TGTGCCAGCAGAGCCAAAGACCCTAACTATGGCTACACCTTC. The full variable domain, rest sourced from reference TRBV7-9 and TRBJ1-2, is DTGVSQNPRHKITKRGQNVTFRCDPISEHNRLYWYRQTLGQGPEFLTYFQNEAQLEKSRLLSDRFSAERPKGSFSTLEIQRTEQGDSAMYLCASRAKDPNYGYTFGSGTRLTVV.

V and J are TRBV7-8 and TRBJ1-3, with D hard to call. The germline V and J ends were trimmed by 3 bases and 7 bases, with 10 bases remaining between them. From germline, CDR1 is SGHVS and CDR2 FQNEAQ. The CDR3 has 13 amino acids. CDR3 DNA: TGTGCCAGCAGCTTTTTTGGCGAGAACACCATATATTTT. It encodes CASSFFGENTIYF.

V is TRBV10-1 and J is TRBJ1-2; 9 bases are shared with TRBD1. Looked up from germline, CDR1 is WNHNN and CDR2 is SYGVQD (reference sequence). With V trimmed by 6 bases and J by 8 bases, 7 bases remained unmatched. The CDR3 contains 13 residues. The CDR3 region is CASSSGTGNGYTF. The DNA of the CDR3 is TGCGCCAGCAGCTCCGGGACAGGGAACGGCTACACCTTC.

The rearrangement uses TRBV6-5 and TRBJ1-2, with D perhaps matching TRBD1 (6 bases). CDR1 is MNHEY and CDR2 is SVGAGI in the germline V gene. The CDR3 has 16 residues. V lost 1 base to trimming and J lost 6 bases, with 18 bases between them. CDR3 region: CASSYFTYGGADGYTF. The CDR3 DNA is TGTGCCAGCAGTTACTTTACCTACGGGGGCGCAGATGGCTACACCTTC.

The V gene is TRBV9, the J gene TRBJ1-6; the D gene is possibly TRBD1 (6 bases). Looked up from germline, CDR1 is SGDLS and CDR2 is YYNGEE. Trimming removed 0 bases at V and 9 bases at J, with 10 bases between. This CDR3 region has 14 residues. CDR3 loop: CASSVEAGASPLHF. The CDR3 region has the DNA TGTGCCAGCAGCGTAGAGGCAGGGGCTTCACCCCTCCACTTT.

The V gene is TRBV13, the J gene TRBJ2-3; D ambiguous. V shed 5 bases and J shed 0 bases, with 9 bases lying between them. This CDR3 is 14 amino acids long. Germline V lookup: CDR1 PRHDT, CDR2 FYEKMQ (reference sequence). The CDR3 here is CASSPDPSTDTQYF. CDR3 nucleotides: TGTGCCAGCAGCCCCGACCCTAGCACAGATACGCAGTATTTT.

The chain is built from TRBV18 and TRBJ1-1; TRBD1 matches 8 bases. The trim removed 8 bases at V and 4 bases at J, leaving 3 bases unmatched. This CDR3 comprises 12 residues. Germline V gene sequence: CDR1 KGHSH, CDR2 LQKENI. The CDR3 bases are TGTGCCAGCACTACAGGGGGCACTGAAGCTTTCTTT. Encoded protein: CASTTGGTEAFF.

The genes are TRBV6-6 and TRBJ1-4, with D hard to call. CDR1 is MNHNY, CDR2 SVGAGI, per germline (reference sequence). V gave up 0 bases and J gave up 2 bases, with 10 bases separating them. This CDR3 is built from 16 residues. CDR3 in DNA: TGTGCCAGCAGTTACTCGGGCAGCAGGACTAATGAAAAACTGTTTTTT. Encoded protein: CASSYSGSRTNEKLFF.

Here the CDR3 DNA reads TGTGCCAGCAGCTTGGCGAGTAGCGGGCTCGGTCAGTACTTC. Its protein product is CASSLASSGLGQYF. The rearrangement joins TRBV5-6 to TRBJ2-7, with TRBD2 matching 7 bases. Germline CDR1 SGHDT, CDR2 YYEEEE. Germline trimming cut 0 bases from V and 10 bases from J; bases unmatched to any gene: 10. The CDR3 is made up of 14 amino acids.

The chain links TRBV5-4 to TRBJ2-7; D is perhaps TRBD2 (6 bases). This CDR3 has 15 amino acids. Germline CDR1 reads SGHNT; CDR2 reads YYREEE (reference sequence). With 4 bases removed from V and 9 bases from J, the gap between germline ends came to 23 bases. CDR3 protein: CASSMAGGRGRGQYF. The CDR3 DNA is TGTGCCAGCAGCATGGCCGGAGGACGGGGGAGAGGGCAGTACTTC.